This T cell receptor beta chain derives from a study of blood T cell repertoires in COVID-19. Study information: From T cells, B-cell-depleted T cells, or PBMCs came the material, which was cDNA or gDNA.

V lost 4 bases and J lost 0, with 9 bases in between. Germline V lookup: CDR1 KGHSH, CDR2 LQKENI. CDR3 length equals 14 residues. Sequencing used immunoSEQ multiplex PCR; TCRdb keeps in-frame clones, though not all of them. The table records 200,000 to 250,000 clones, approximately 80% of them present only once. The gene calls are TRBV18 and TRBJ1-1; tentative D call: TRBD1 (5 bases). The receptor comes from an elderly woman with COVID-19, enrolled during active disease. The sequenced material came from peripheral blood. The CDR3 protein is CASSLRQMNTEAFF. CDR3 in DNA: TGTGCCAGCTCACTGAGACAGATGAACACTGAAGCTTTCTTT.